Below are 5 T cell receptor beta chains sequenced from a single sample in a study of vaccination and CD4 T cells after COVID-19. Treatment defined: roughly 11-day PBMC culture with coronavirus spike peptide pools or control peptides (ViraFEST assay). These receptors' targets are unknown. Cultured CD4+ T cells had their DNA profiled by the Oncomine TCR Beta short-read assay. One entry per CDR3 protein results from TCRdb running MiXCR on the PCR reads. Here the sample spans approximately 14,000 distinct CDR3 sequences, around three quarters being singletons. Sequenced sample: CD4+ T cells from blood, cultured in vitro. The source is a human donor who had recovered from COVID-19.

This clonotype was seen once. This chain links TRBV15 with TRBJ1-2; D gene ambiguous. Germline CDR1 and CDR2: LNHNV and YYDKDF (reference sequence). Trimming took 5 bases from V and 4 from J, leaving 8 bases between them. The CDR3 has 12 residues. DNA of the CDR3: TGTGCCACCAGCGATACGAGCTATGGCTACACCTTC. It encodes CATSDTSYGYTF.

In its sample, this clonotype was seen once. The chain's CDR3 is CASSSYSAGGYGYTF. The CDR3 region has the DNA TGTGCCAGCAGTTCTTACTCGGCAGGGGGCTATGGCTACACCTTC. The chain couples TRBV27 to TRBJ1-2; TRBD1 matches at 7 bases. This CDR3 spans 15 amino acids. Trimming cost V 4 bases and J 4 bases; bases outside gene matches: 9. CDR1 MNHEY and CDR2 SMNVEV come from the germline V gene (reference sequence).

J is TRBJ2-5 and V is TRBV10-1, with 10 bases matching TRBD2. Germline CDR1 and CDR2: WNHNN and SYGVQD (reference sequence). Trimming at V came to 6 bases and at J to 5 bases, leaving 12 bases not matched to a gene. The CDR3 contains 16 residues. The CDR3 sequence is CASRPGTSVPEETQYF. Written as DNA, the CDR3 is TGCGCCAGCAGACCCGGGACTAGCGTACCCGAGGAGACCCAGTACTTC.

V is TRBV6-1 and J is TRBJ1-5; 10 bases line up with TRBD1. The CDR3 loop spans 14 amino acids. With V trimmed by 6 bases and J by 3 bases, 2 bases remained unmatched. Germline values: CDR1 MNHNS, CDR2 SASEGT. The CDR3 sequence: CASRDRGNNQPQHF. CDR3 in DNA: TGTGCCAGCAGGGACAGGGGGAACAATCAGCCCCAGCATTTT.

CDR3 nucleotides: TGTGCCAGCAGCTTAGGGGCCTATTCAGATACGCAGTATTTT. This sequence encodes CASSLGAYSDTQYF. This chain uses TRBV7-3 with TRBJ2-3; TRBD1 is a possible D gene (5 bases). Trimming took 2 bases from V and 4 from J, leaving 10 bases between them. The CDR3 runs to 14 residues. CDR1 is SGHTA, CDR2 FQGTGA, per germline.